This T cell receptor beta chain was sequenced for a study of blood T cell repertoires in COVID-19. The wider study: PBMCs, B-cell-depleted T cells, or T cells were the source of the cDNA or gDNA that made up the material.

V shed 1 base and J shed 3 bases, with 7 bases lying between them. CDR3 size: 13 residues. The V gene's germline CDR1 is MGHRA and CDR2 YSYEKL. Method: immunoSEQ multiplex PCR; TCRdb's copy keeps in-frame clones and lacks some. This sample has around 250,000 clones, with over 75% found just once. This receptor was taken from a human donor in a cohort sampled during active COVID-19. Sequenced input: peripheral blood. The J gene is TRBJ2-7, the V gene TRBV4-1; D possibly corresponds to TRBD1 (5 bases). In DNA form, the CDR3 reads TGCGCCAGCAGCCAAGGAGACAGCTACGAGCAGTACTTC. It is translated as CASSQGDSYEQYF.